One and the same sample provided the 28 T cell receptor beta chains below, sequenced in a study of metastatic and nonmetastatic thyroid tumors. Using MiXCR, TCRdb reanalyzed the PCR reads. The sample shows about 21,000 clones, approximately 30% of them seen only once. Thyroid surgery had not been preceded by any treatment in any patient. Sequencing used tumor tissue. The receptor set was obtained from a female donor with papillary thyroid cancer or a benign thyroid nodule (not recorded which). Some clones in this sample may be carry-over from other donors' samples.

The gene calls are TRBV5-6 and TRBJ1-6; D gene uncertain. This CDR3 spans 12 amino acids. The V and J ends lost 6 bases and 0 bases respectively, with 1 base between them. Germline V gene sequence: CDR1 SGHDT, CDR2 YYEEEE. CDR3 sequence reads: CASNSYNSPLHF. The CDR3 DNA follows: TGTGCCAGCAACTCCTATAATTCACCCCTCCACTTT.

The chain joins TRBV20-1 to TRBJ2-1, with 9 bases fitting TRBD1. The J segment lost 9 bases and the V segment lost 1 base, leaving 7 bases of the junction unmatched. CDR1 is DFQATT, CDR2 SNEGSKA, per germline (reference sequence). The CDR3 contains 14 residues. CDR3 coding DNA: TGCAGTGCTAGAGGACAGGGGGAGGCAAGTGAGCAGTTCTTC. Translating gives CSARGQGEASEQFF.

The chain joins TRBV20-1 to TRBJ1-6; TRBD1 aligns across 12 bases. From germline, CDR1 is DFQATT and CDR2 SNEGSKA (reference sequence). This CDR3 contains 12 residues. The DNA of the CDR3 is TGCGGGGGACAGGGGGCGAATTCACCCCTCCACTTT. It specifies CGGQGANSPLHF.

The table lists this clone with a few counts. DNA for the CDR3: TGTGCCAGCAGTCCCGGGGGCAGGGGGCCTGATCAGCCCCAGCATTTT. It yields the protein CASSPGGRGPDQPQHF. This rearrangement joins TRBV28 to TRBJ1-5; 8 bases are a match to TRBD1. This CDR3 is 16 amino acids long. Germline trimming cut 5 bases from V and 5 bases from J; bases unmatched to any gene: 11. The germline V gene encodes CDR1 MDHEN and CDR2 SYDVKM. Together with reference TRBV28 and TRBJ1-5, the CDR3 gives the full variable domain: DVKVTQSSRYLVKRTGEKVFLECVQDMDHENMFWYRQDPGLGLRLIYFSYDVKMKEKGDIPEGYSVSREKKERFSLILESASTNQTSMYLCASSPGGRGPDQPQHFGDGTRLSIL.

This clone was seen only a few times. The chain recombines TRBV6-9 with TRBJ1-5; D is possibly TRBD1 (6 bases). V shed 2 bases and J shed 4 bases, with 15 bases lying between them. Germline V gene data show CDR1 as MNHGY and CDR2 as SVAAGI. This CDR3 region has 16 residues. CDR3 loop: CASSYPDDRPNQPQHF. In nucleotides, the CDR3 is TGTGCCAGCAGTTATCCGGACGACAGGCCTAATCAGCCCCAGCATTTT.

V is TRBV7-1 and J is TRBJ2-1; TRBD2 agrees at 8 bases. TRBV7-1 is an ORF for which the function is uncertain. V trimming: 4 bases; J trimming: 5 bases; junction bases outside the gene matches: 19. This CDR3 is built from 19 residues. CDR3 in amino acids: CASSLARELAGGMDNEQFF. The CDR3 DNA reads TGTGCCAGCAGCTTAGCGCGTGAGCTTGCGGGAGGAATGGACAATGAGCAGTTCTTC.

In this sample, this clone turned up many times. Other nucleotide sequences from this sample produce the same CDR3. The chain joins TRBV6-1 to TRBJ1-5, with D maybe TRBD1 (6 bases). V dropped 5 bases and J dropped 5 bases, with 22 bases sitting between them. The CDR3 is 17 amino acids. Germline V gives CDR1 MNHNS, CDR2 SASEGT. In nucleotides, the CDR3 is TGTGCCAGCAGTCCGGGACATAGTCCCTTCGCAGATCAGCCCCAGCATTTT. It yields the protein CASSPGHSPFADQPQHF.

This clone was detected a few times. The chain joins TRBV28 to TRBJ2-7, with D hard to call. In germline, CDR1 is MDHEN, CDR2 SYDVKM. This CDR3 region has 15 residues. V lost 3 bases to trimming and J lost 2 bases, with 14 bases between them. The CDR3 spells CASSLTQVVAYEQYF. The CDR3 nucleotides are TGTGCCAGCAGTTTGACCCAGGTTGTCGCCTACGAGCAGTACTTC.

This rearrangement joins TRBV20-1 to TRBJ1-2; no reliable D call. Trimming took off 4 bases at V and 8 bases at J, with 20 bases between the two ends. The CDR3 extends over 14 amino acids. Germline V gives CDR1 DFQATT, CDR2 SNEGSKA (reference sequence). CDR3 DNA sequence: TGCAGTGCTATAGATCCCTTTGAGTTCCGGGGCTACACCTTC. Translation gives CSAIDPFEFRGYTF.

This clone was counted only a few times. The CDR3 nucleotides read TGTGCCAGCAGCCTAAGCGGGGGGGGCCTCTACGAGCAGTACTTC. This gives the protein CASSLSGGGLYEQYF. The chain is built from TRBV7-6 and TRBJ2-7; TRBD2 matches at 10 bases. CDR3 length: 15 amino acids. V gave up 5 bases and J gave up 3 bases; unmatched junction bases: 7. CDR1 and CDR2 (germline): SGHVS, FNYEAQ. Based on the CDR3 plus reference TRBV7-6 and TRBJ2-7, the full variable domain is GAGVSQSPRYKVTKRGQDVALRCDPISGHVSLYWYRQALGQGPEFLTYFNYEAQQDKSGLPNDRFSAERPEGSISTLTIQRTEQRDSAMYRCASSLSGGGLYEQYFGPGTRLTVT.

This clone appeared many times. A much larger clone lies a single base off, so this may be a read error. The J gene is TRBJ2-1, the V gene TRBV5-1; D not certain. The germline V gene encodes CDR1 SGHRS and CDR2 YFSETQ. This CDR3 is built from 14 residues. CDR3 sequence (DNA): TGCGCCGGCAGCATCGAACGAGGAGACAATGAGCAGTTCTTC. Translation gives CAGSIERGDNEQFF.

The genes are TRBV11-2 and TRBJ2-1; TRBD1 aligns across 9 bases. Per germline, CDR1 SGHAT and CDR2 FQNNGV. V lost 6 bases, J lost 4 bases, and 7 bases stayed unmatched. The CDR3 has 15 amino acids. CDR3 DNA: TGTGCCAGCAGGTTGGGACAGGGAGGATACAATGAGCAGTTCTTC. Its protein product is CASRLGQGGYNEQFF. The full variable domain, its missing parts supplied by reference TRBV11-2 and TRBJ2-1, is EAGVAQSPRYKIIEKRQSVAFWCNPISGHATLYWYQQILGQGPKLLIQFQNNGVVDDSQLPKDRFSAERLKGVDSTLKIQPAKLEDSAVYLCASRLGQGGYNEQFFGPGTRLTVL.

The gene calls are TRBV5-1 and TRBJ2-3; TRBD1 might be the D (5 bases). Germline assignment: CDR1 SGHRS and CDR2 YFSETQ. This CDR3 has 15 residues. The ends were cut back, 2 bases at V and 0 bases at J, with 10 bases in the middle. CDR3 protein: CASSLLRESTDTQYF. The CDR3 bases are TGCGCCAGCAGCTTACTCAGGGAAAGCACAGATACGCAGTATTTT. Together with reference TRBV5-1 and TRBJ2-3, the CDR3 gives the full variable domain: KAGVTQTPRYLIKTRGQQVTLSCSPISGHRSVSWYQQTPGQGLQFLFEYFSETQRNKGNFPGRFSGRQFSNSRSEMNVSTLELGDSALYLCASSLLRESTDTQYFGPGTRLTVL.

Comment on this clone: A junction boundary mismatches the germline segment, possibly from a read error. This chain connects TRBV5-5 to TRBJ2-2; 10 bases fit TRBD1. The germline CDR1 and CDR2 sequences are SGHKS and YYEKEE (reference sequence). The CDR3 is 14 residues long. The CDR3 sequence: CASRWTGGTGELFF. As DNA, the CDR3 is TGTGCCAGCAGGTGGACAGGGGGGACCGGGGAGCTTTTTTTT. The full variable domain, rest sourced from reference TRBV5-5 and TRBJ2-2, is DAGVTQSPTHLIKTRGQQVTLRCSPISGHKSVSWYQQVLGQGPQFIFQYYEKEERGRGNFPDRFSARQFPNYSSELNVNALLLGDSALYLCASRWTGGTGELFFGEGSRLTVL.

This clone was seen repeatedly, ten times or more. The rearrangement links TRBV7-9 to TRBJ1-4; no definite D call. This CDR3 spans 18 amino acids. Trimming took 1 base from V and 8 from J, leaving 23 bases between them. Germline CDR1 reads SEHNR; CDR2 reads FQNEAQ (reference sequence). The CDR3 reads CASSLGGSLRLPGEKLFF. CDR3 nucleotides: TGTGCCAGCAGCTTAGGTGGCAGTCTACGGCTACCCGGCGAAAAACTGTTTTTT.

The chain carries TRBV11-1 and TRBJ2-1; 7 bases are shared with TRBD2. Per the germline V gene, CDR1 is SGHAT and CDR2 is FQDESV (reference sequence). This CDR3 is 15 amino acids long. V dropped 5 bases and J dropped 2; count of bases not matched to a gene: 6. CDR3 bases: TGTGCCAGCAGCCGAGACAGCGGGGCCTACAATGAGCAGTTCTTC. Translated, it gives CASSRDSGAYNEQFF.

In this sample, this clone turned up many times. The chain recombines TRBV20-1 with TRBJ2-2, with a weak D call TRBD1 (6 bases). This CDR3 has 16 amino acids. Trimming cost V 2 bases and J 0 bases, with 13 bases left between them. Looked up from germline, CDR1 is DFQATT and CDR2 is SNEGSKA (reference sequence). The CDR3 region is CSARPGHLTNTGELFF. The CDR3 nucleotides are TGCAGTGCTAGACCGGGACATCTGACGAACACCGGGGAGCTGTTTTTT.

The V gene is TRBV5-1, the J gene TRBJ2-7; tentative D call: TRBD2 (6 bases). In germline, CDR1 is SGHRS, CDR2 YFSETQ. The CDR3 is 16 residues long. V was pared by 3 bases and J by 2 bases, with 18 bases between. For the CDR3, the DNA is TGCGCCAGCAGCTCAGCTGGGGTGGGAGGTACCTACGAGCAGTACTTC. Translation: CASSSAGVGGTYEQYF.

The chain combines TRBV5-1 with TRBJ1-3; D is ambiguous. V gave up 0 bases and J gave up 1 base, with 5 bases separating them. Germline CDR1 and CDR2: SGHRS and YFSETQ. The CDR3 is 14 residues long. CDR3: CASSLDGSGNTIYF. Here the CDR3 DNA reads TGCGCCAGCAGCTTGGATGGGTCTGGAAACACCATATATTTT.

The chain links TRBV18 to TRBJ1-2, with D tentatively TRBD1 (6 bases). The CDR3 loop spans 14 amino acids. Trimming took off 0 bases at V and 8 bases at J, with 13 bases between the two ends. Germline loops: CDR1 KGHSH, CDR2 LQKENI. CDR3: CASSPPGHIFGYTF. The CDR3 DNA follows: TGTGCCAGCTCACCACCGGGACACATCTTCGGCTACACCTTC.

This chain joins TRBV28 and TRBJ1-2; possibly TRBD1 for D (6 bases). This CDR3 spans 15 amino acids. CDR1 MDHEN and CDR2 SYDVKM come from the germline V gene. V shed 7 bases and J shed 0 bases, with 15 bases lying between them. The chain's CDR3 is CASNGGDETNYGYTF. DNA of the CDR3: TGTGCCAGCAACGGGGGCGATGAAACTAACTATGGCTACACCTTC.

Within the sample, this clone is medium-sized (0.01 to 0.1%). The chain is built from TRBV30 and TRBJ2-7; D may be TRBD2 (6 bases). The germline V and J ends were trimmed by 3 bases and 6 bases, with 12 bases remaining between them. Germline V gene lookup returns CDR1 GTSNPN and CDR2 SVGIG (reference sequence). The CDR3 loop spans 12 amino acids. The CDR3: CAWSPGRREQYF. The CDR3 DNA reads TGTGCCTGGAGCCCGGGGAGGCGCGAGCAGTACTTC.

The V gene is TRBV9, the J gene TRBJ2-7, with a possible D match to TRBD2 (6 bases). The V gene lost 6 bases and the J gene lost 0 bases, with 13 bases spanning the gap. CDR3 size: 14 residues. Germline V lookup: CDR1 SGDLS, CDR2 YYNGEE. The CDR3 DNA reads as TGTGCCAGCATTGTAGTAGCGGACTCCTACGAGCAGTACTTC. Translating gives CASIVVADSYEQYF.

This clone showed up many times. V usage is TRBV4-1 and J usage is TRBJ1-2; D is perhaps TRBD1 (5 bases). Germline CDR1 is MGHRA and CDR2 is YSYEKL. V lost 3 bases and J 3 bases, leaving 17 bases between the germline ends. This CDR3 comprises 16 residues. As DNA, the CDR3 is TGCGCCAGCAGCCAGGGGCGCGCCGTCGTTGACTATGGCTACACCTTC. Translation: CASSQGRAVVDYGYTF.

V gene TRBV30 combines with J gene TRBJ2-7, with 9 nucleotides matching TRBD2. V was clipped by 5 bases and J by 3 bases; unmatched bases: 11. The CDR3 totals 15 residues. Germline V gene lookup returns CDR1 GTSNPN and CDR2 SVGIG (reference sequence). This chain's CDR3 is CAWGDLAGAVYEQYF. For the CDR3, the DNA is TGTGCCTGGGGGGATTTAGCGGGAGCCGTCTACGAGCAGTACTTC.

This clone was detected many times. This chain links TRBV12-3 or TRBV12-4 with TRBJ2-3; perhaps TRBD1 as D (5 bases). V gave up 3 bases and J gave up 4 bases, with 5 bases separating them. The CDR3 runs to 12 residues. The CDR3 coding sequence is TGTGCCAGCAGTTTCAGGGCAGATACGCAGTATTTT. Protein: CASSFRADTQYF.

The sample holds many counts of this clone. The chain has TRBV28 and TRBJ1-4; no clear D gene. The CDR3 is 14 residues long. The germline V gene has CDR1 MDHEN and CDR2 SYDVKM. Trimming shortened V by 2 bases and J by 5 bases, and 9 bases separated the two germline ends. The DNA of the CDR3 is TGTGCCAGCAGTTTAATGGCGGGGAATGAAAAACTGTTTTTT. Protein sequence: CASSLMAGNEKLFF. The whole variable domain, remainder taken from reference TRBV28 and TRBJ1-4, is DVKVTQSSRYLVKRTGEKVFLECVQDMDHENMFWYRQDPGLGLRLIYFSYDVKMKEKGDIPEGYSVSREKKERFSLILESASTNQTSMYLCASSLMAGNEKLFFGSGTQLSVL.

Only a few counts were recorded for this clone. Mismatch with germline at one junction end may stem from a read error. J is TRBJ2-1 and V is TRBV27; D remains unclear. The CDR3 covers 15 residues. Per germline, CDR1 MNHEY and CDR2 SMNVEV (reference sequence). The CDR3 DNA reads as TGTGCCATTCGATTGGAGAAGAACTCCTACAATGGGCAGTTCTTC. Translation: CAIRLEKNSYNGQFF.